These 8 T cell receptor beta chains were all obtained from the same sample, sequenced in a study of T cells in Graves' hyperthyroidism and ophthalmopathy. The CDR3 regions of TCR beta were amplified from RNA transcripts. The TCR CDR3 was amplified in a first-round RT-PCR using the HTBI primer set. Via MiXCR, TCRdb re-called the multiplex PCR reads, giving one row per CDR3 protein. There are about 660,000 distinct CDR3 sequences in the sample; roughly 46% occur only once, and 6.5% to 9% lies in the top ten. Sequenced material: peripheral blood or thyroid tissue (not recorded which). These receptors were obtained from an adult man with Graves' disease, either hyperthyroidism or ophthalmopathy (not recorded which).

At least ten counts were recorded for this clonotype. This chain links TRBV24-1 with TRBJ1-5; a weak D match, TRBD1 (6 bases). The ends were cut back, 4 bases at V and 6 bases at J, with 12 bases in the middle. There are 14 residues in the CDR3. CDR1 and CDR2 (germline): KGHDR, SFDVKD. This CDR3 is CATSDYAGVQPQHF. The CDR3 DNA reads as TGTGCCACCAGTGACTATGCAGGGGTTCAGCCCCAGCATTTT.

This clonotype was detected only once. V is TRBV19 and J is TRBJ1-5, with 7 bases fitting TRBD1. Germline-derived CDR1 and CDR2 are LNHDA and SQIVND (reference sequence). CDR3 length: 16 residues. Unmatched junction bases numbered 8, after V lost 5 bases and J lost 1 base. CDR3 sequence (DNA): TGTGCCAGTAGTGACAGGGAACGGGGGAGCAATCAGCCCCAGCATTTT. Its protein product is CASSDRERGSNQPQHF.

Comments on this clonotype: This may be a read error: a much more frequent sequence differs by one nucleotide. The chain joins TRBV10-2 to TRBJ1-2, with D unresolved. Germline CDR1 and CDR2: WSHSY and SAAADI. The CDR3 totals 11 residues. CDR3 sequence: CASSYGFGYTF. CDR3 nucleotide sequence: TGTGCCAGCAGTTACGGGTTTGGCTACACCTTC.

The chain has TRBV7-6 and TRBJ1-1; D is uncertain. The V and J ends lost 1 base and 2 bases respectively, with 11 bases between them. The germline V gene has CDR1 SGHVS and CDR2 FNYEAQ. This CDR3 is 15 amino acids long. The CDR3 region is CASSLGFGSNTEAFF. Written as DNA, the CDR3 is TGTGCCAGCAGCTTAGGGTTCGGGAGCAACACTGAAGCTTTCTTT.

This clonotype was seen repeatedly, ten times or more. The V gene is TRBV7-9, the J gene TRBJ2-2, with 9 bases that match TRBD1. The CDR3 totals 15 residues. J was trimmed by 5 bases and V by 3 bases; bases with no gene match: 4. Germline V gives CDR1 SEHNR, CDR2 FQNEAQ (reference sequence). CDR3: CASSFGTGPTGELFF. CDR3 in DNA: TGTGCCAGCAGCTTCGGGACAGGGCCAACCGGGGAGCTGTTTTTT. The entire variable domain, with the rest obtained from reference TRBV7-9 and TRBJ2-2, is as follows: DTGVSQNPRHKITKRGQNVTFRCDPISEHNRLYWYRQTLGQGPEFLTYFQNEAQLEKSRLLSDRFSAERPKGSFSTLEIQRTEQGDSAMYLCASSFGTGPTGELFFGEGSRLTVL.

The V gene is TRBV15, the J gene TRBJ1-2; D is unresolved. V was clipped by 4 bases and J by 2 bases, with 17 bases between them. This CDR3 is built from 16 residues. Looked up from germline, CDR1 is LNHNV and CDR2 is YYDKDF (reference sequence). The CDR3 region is CATSTHRRAANYGYTF. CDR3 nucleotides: TGTGCCACCAGCACCCACCGGCGGGCCGCAAACTATGGCTACACCTTC. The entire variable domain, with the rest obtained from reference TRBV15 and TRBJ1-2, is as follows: DAMVIQNPRYQVTQFGKPVTLSCSQTLNHNVMYWYQQKSSQAPKLLFHYYDKDFNNEADTPDNFQSRRPNTSFCFLDIRSPGLGDTAMYLCATSTHRRAANYGYTFGSGTRLTVV.

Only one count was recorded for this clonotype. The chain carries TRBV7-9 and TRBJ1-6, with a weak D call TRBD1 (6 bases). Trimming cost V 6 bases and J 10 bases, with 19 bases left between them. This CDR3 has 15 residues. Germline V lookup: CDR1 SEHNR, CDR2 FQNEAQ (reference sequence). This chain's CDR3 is CASSFFQGFGSPLHF. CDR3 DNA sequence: TGTGCCAGCAGTTTTTTCCAGGGGTTCGGATCACCCCTCCACTTT.

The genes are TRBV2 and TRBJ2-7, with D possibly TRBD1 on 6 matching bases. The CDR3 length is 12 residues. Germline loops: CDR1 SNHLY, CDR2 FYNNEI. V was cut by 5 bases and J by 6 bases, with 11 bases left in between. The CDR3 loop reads CASSRSRGEQYF. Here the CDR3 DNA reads TGTGCCAGCAGTAGATCCAGGGGCGAGCAGTACTTC. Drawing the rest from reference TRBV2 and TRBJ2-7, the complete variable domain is EPEVTQTPSHQVTQMGQEVILRCVPISNHLYFYWYRQILGQKVEFLVSFYNNEISEKSEIFDDQFSVERPDGSNFTLKIRSTKLEDSAMYFCASSRSRGEQYFGPGTRLTVT.